The next 29 T cell receptor beta chains were all read from a single sample in a study of human T cells and chemical hapten exposure. TCRdb reprocessed the 5' RACE reads with MiXCR, giving one entry per CDR3 protein. The table has around 82,000 distinct CDR3 sequences, 6.5% to 8.5% seen once. Unfractionated whole blood was the source of the extracted total RNA. These receptors were obtained from a male donor in good health.

The J gene is TRBJ1-2, the V gene TRBV3-1; D unclear. V lost 0 bases and J lost 1, with 9 bases in between. The CDR3 is 15 residues long. Germline lookup yields CDR1 LGHDT and CDR2 YNNKEL (reference sequence). The CDR3 sequence: CASSQDVGNNYGYTF. In nucleotides, the CDR3 is TGTGCCAGCAGCCAAGATGTCGGCAATAACTATGGCTACACCTTC.

In this sample, this clonotype turned up many times. This chain connects TRBV7-2 to TRBJ2-2, with 11 nucleotides matching TRBD1. The CDR3 loop spans 16 amino acids. Germline assignment: CDR1 SGHTA and CDR2 FQGNSA. The V gene end was trimmed by 5 bases and the J gene end by 5 bases; junction bases not matched to a gene: 7. CDR3: CASSPGTGGTTGELFF. The CDR3, as DNA: TGTGCCAGCAGCCCCGGGACAGGGGGAACAACCGGGGAGCTGTTTTTT.

This clonotype has ten or more counts. The CDR3 loop reads CASRRTGGTEAFF. The CDR3 nucleotides read TGTGCCAGCAGGAGGACGGGGGGGACTGAAGCTTTCTTT. J is TRBJ1-1 and V is TRBV7-9, with D perhaps TRBD1 (5 bases). This CDR3 has 13 amino acids. The germline gives CDR1 SEHNR, CDR2 FQNEAQ (reference sequence). Trimming cost V 6 bases and J 5 bases, with 13 bases left between them.

This clonotype was recorded many times. This rearrangement joins TRBV28 to TRBJ2-5; 8 bases match TRBD1. Germline V lookup: CDR1 MDHEN, CDR2 SYDVKM. V trimming: 8 bases; J trimming: 6 bases; junction bases outside the gene matches: 11. This CDR3 is 14 amino acids long. The CDR3 region is CASRSAGGVKTQYF. CDR3 nucleotides: TGTGCCAGCCGGAGCGCAGGGGGCGTCAAGACCCAGTACTTC.

The rearrangement links TRBV5-1 to TRBJ1-4; 8 bases agree with TRBD1. The CDR3 extends over 15 amino acids. The V gene end was trimmed by 3 bases and the J gene end by 2 bases; junction bases not matched to a gene: 3. Germline V gene lookup returns CDR1 SGHRS and CDR2 YFSETQ. The CDR3 DNA reads as TGCGCCAGCAGCTCTTCAGGGGGCACTAATGAAAAACTGTTTTTT. It specifies CASSSSGGTNEKLFF.

The genes are TRBV25-1 and TRBJ1-2, with no clear D. CDR3 length: 14 amino acids. Germline CDR1 reads MGHDK; CDR2 reads SYGVNS. The V end lost 5 bases, the J end lost 7 bases, and 17 bases lay between the germline ends. CDR3 in amino acids: CASSKTRLGGGYTF. The CDR3 bases are TGTGCCAGCAGTAAGACAAGGCTTGGTGGTGGCTACACCTTC.

This clonotype was counted between two and nine times. The chain recombines TRBV1 with TRBJ2-1; TRBD2 is the table's D call, not checked against the DNA. TRBV1 is described as a pseudogene. The CDR3 extends over 14 amino acids. CDR3 amino acids: CTSSGLASYNEQFF. The CDR3 DNA follows: TGCACCAGCAGCGGACTAGCGTCCTACAATGAGCAGTTCTTC.

This clonotype was seen ten or more times. This chain links TRBV6-5 with TRBJ1-5; perhaps TRBD1 as D (6 bases). Germline V gene data show CDR1 as MNHEY and CDR2 as SVGAGI. This CDR3 spans 14 amino acids. Trimming took off 5 bases at V and 6 bases at J, with 14 bases between the two ends. The CDR3 protein is CASSRGGNSQPQHF. CDR3 bases: TGTGCCAGCAGTCGAGGGGGAAATAGTCAGCCCCAGCATTTT.

This clonotype was seen repeatedly, ten times or more. V gene TRBV7-2 combines with J gene TRBJ2-3, with 13 nucleotides matching TRBD2. Germline values: CDR1 SGHTA, CDR2 FQGNSA. CDR3 length: 15 amino acids. V shed 5 bases, J shed 11 bases, and the junction held 10 bases outside the gene matches. In DNA form, the CDR3 reads TGTGCCAGCAGCCAGACTAGCGGGGGGCTGCCAAAGCAGTATTTT. Its protein is CASSQTSGGLPKQYF.

In this sample, this clonotype turned up a few times. The chain links TRBV19 to TRBJ2-3; D is undetermined. The CDR3 contains 18 residues. The germline V and J ends were trimmed by 0 bases and 0 bases, with 16 bases remaining between them. The germline gives CDR1 LNHDA, CDR2 SQIVND (reference sequence). In nucleotides, the CDR3 is TGTGCCAGTAGTATAGAGTATTGGCGTTCCTCTAGCACAGATACGCAGTATTTT. It codes for CASSIEYWRSSSTDTQYF.

The CDR3: CASSDRESSYNEQFF. CDR3 DNA sequence: TGTGCCAGCAGTGACCGGGAAAGCTCCTACAATGAGCAGTTCTTC. The chain is built from TRBV12-3 or TRBV12-4 and TRBJ2-1, with D possibly being TRBD2 (5 bases). V lost 5 bases to trimming and J lost 0 bases, with 11 bases between them. The CDR3 extends over 15 amino acids.

This clonotype was seen more than once but under ten times. The chain employs TRBV5-1 and TRBJ2-1; 12 bases map to TRBD2. This CDR3 has 18 residues. After removal of 0 bases from V and 0 bases from J, the junction contained 4 bases not matched to a gene. Germline V CDR1 and CDR2: SGHRS, YFSETQ. The CDR3 here is CASSLGLAGAFSYNEQFF. CDR3 sequence (DNA): TGCGCCAGCAGCTTGGGACTAGCGGGAGCATTCTCCTACAATGAGCAGTTCTTC. The full variable domain, with the rest looked up from reference TRBV5-1 and TRBJ2-1, is KAGVTQTPRYLIKTRGQQVTLSCSPISGHRSVSWYQQTPGQGLQFLFEYFSETQRNKGNFPGRFSGRQFSNSRSEMNVSTLELGDSALYLCASSLGLAGAFSYNEQFFGPGTRLTVL.

Notes on this clonotype: A read error is possible here, since a much larger clone lies one base away. This sequence joins TRBV15 and TRBJ2-4; 10 bases align to TRBD1. Germline values: CDR1 LNHNV, CDR2 YYDKDF (reference sequence). The CDR3 is made up of 14 amino acids. The V segment lost 6 bases and the J segment 5 bases; nucleotides outside the gene matches: 4. In DNA form, the CDR3 reads TGTGCCACCAGAAGCGGGACAGGGGAAAACATTCAGTACTTC. The encoded protein is CATRSGTGENIQYF.

The chain is built from TRBV13 and TRBJ2-3; the match to TRBD2 covers 10 bases. CDR1 PRHDT and CDR2 FYEKMQ come from the germline V gene (reference sequence). J lost 2 bases, V lost 6 bases, and 11 bases had no gene match. The CDR3 loop spans 17 amino acids. CDR3 nucleotide sequence: TGTGCCAGCAGTCGTTCCGGACTAGCGGCTTCCACAGATACGCAGTATTTT. Translated, it gives CASSRSGLAASTDTQYF. Full variable domain (outside the CDR3, taken from reference TRBV13 and TRBJ2-3): AAGVIQSPRHLIKEKRETATLKCYPIPRHDTVYWYQQGPGQDPQFLISFYEKMQSDKGSIPDRFSAQQFSDYHSELNMSSLELGDSALYFCASSRSGLAASTDTQYFGPGTRLTVL.

This clonotype was detected a few times. The chain is built from TRBV20-1 and TRBJ2-1, with TRBD2 matching over 10 bases. The J segment lost 8 bases and the V segment lost 6 bases, leaving 10 bases of the junction unmatched. The CDR3 covers 14 residues. The germline gives CDR1 DFQATT, CDR2 SNEGSKA (reference sequence). This CDR3 is CSAPASSGSDEQFF. The CDR3 DNA is TGCAGTGCCCCGGCGTCTAGCGGGAGCGATGAGCAGTTCTTC.

Only a few counts were recorded for this clonotype. The chain links TRBV14 to TRBJ2-7; the D is unclear. CDR3 length equals 14 residues. Germline CDR1 is SGHDN and CDR2 is FVKESK. The germline V and J ends were trimmed by 2 bases and 3 bases, with 11 bases remaining between them. The CDR3 bases are TGTGCCAGCAGCCAATACGGAGACAACTACGAGCAGTACTTC. It yields the protein CASSQYGDNYEQYF.

This clonotype was counted ten times or more. V usage is TRBV29-1 and J usage is TRBJ2-1; D unclear. The length of the CDR3 is 14 residues. Per the germline V gene, CDR1 is SQVTM and CDR2 is ANQGSEA. Trimming left V 2 bases short and J 0 bases short, with 8 bases between. As DNA, the CDR3 is TGCAGCGTTGAACGGGTTAGCTCCTACAATGAGCAGTTCTTC. Protein product: CSVERVSSYNEQFF.

This clonotype was observed at least ten times. The gene calls are TRBV6-2 or TRBV6-3 and TRBJ1-5, with D maybe TRBD1 (5 bases). Germline V gene lookup returns CDR1 MNHEY and CDR2 SVGEGT. The V end was cut by 5 bases, the J end by 2 bases, with 7 bases between. This CDR3 contains 13 residues. CDR3 in DNA: TGTGCCAGCAGTGGGGCGCGCAATCAGCCCCAGCATTTT. It yields the protein CASSGARNQPQHF.

This clonotype has ten or more counts. The genes are TRBV10-3 and TRBJ1-2, with D possibly TRBD1 on 6 matching bases. V dropped 7 bases and J dropped 8 bases, with 20 bases sitting between them. Germline CDR1 and CDR2: ENHRY and SYGVKD. CDR3 length: 14 amino acids. The DNA for the CDR3 is TGTGCCATCAAGGACAGTGCTCGATCGGGCGGCTACACCTTC. Residues: CAIKDSARSGGYTF.

This clonotype has just a few counts. V is TRBV7-9 and J is TRBJ1-4, with 7 positions matching TRBD1. Germline trimming cut 6 bases from V and 0 bases from J; bases unmatched to any gene: 16. Germline-derived CDR1 and CDR2 are SEHNR and FQNEAQ (reference sequence). The CDR3 sequence is 19 residues long. The CDR3 DNA follows: TGTGCCAGCAGTTCATCGACAGGGAACACCTATGCAACTAATGAAAAACTGTTTTTT. Translated: CASSSSTGNTYATNEKLFF.

There are a few counts of this clonotype. V is TRBV2 and J is TRBJ1-1; 7 positions match TRBD1. The junction had 3 bases not matched to a gene; V was cut back by 2 bases and J by 0 bases. The CDR3 is 15 amino acids. CDR1 is SNHLY and CDR2 is FYNNEI in the germline V gene. CDR3 bases: TGTGCCAGCAGTGAAACGGGACAGTTGAACACTGAAGCTTTCTTT. Translation: CASSETGQLNTEAFF. Together with reference TRBV2 and TRBJ1-1, the CDR3 gives the full variable domain: EPEVTQTPSHQVTQMGQEVILRCVPISNHLYFYWYRQILGQKVEFLVSFYNNEISEKSEIFDDQFSVERPDGSNFTLKIRSTKLEDSAMYFCASSETGQLNTEAFFGQGTRLTVV.

In its sample, this clonotype was seen a few times. This chain joins TRBV12-3 or TRBV12-4 and TRBJ2-7; D is possibly TRBD1 (5 bases). The CDR3 sequence is 15 residues long. V dropped 6 bases and J dropped 3 bases, with 18 bases sitting between them. In nucleotides, the CDR3 is TGTGCCAGCAGCACCCACCAAACAGGAGTCTACGAGCAGTACTTC. Its translation: CASSTHQTGVYEQYF.

This clonotype showed up just a few times. The chain has TRBV7-2 and TRBJ1-5, with unresolved D. The CDR3 extends over 15 amino acids. Germline CDR1 is SGHTA and CDR2 is FQGNSA. V dropped 4 bases and J dropped 0 bases, with 10 bases sitting between them. CDR3: CASSSSEASNQPQHF. The CDR3 coding sequence is TGTGCCAGCAGCTCCTCCGAGGCTAGCAATCAGCCCCAGCATTTT. The whole variable domain, remainder taken from reference TRBV7-2 and TRBJ1-5, is GAGVSQSPSNKVTEKGKDVELRCDPISGHTALYWYRQSLGQGLEFLIYFQGNSAPDKSGLPSDRFSAERTGGSVSTLTIQRTQQEDSAVYLCASSSSEASNQPQHFGDGTRLSIL.

This clonotype was recorded at least ten times. This chain uses TRBV6-5 with TRBJ2-3; D is unclear. The CDR3 consists of 15 residues. The V and J ends lost 4 bases and 1 base respectively, with 12 bases between them. Germline V gene lookup returns CDR1 MNHEY and CDR2 SVGAGI. CDR3 DNA sequence: TGTGCCAGCAGTTCTGGAAGGAAGCGCACAGATACGCAGTATTTT. This gives the protein CASSSGRKRTDTQYF.

The chain has TRBV7-9 and TRBJ1-5; unclear D gene. Germline CDR1 is SEHNR and CDR2 is FQNEAQ (reference sequence). This CDR3 is 12 amino acids long. V shed 10 bases and J shed 0 bases, with 7 bases lying between them. The CDR3 coding sequence is TGTGCCACCGCAAGTAGCAATCAGCCCCAGCATTTT. Translating gives CATASSNQPQHF.

Only a few counts were recorded for this clonotype. The V gene is TRBV11-2, the J gene TRBJ2-5; 10 bases map to TRBD1. This CDR3 is built from 14 residues. Trimming took 3 bases from V and 3 from J; bases not matched to a gene: 1. In germline, CDR1 is SGHAT, CDR2 FQNNGV. In DNA, the CDR3 is TGTGCCAGCAGCTTGACAGGGGGCGAAGAGACCCAGTACTTC. It codes for CASSLTGGEETQYF.

There are a few counts of this clonotype. The rearrangement joins TRBV2 to TRBJ1-5; no reliable D call. The CDR3 is made up of 13 amino acids. The germline V and J ends were trimmed by 5 bases and 0 bases, with 5 bases remaining between them. Germline CDR1 is SNHLY and CDR2 is FYNNEI. The CDR3 reads CASSRVSNQPQHF. CDR3 sequence (DNA): TGTGCCAGCAGTAGGGTTAGCAATCAGCCCCAGCATTTT. The entire variable domain, with the rest obtained from reference TRBV2 and TRBJ1-5, is as follows: EPEVTQTPSHQVTQMGQEVILRCVPISNHLYFYWYRQILGQKVEFLVSFYNNEISEKSEIFDDQFSVERPDGSNFTLKIRSTKLEDSAMYFCASSRVSNQPQHFGDGTRLSIL.

This clonotype was counted ten times or more. The chain couples TRBV3-1 to TRBJ2-4; D is perhaps TRBD1 (5 bases). The germline gives CDR1 LGHDT, CDR2 YNNKEL (reference sequence). Trimming removed 4 bases from V and 0 bases from J, with 13 bases in between. This CDR3 is built from 16 residues. The CDR3 sequence: CASSLTEYRAKNIQYF. As DNA, the CDR3 is TGTGCCAGCAGCCTGACAGAGTACCGAGCCAAAAACATTCAGTACTTC.

The sample holds many counts of this clonotype. This chain joins TRBV27 and TRBJ2-1; D remains unclear. CDR1 is MNHEY and CDR2 is SMNVEV in the germline V gene (reference sequence). Trimming cost V 5 bases and J 7 bases, with 6 bases left between them. The CDR3 runs to 11 residues. The CDR3 sequence: CASSTFNEQFF. Here the CDR3 DNA reads TGTGCCAGCAGTACTTTTAATGAGCAGTTCTTC.